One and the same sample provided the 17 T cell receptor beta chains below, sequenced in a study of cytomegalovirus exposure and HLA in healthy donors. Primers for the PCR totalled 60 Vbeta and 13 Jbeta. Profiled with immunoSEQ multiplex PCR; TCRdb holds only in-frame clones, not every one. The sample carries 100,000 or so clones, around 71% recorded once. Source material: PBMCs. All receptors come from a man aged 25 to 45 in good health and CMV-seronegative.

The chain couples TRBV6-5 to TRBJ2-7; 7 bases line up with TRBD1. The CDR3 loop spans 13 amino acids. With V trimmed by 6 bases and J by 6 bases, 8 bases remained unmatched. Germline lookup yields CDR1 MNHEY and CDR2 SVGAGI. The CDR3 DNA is TGTGCCAGCAGGCGACAGGGTTGGGGCGAGCAGTACTTC. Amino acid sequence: CASRRQGWGEQYF.

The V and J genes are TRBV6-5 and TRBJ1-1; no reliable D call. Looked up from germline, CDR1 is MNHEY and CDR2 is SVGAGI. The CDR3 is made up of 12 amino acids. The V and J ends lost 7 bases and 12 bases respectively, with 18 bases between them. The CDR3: CASTNNGEFPFF. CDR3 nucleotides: TGTGCCAGCACCAACAATGGGGAGTTTCCTTTCTTT.

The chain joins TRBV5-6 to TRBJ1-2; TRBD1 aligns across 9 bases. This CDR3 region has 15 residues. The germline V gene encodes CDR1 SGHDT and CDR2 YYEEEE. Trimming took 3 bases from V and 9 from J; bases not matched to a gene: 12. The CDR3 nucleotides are TGTGCCAGCAGCTCGGAGGGACAGGGAGTCCTCAGCTACACCTTC. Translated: CASSSEGQGVLSYTF.

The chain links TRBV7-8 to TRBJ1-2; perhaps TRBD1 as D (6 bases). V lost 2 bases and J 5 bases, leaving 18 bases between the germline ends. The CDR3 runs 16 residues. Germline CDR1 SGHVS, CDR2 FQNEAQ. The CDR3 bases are TGTGCCAGCAGCTTACGGCTCGGGCAGGGGCTTTATGGCTACACCTTC. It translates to CASSLRLGQGLYGYTF. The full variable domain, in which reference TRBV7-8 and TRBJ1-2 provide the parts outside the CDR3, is GAGVSQSPRYKVAKRGQDVALRCDPISGHVSLFWYQQALGQGPEFLTYFQNEAQLDKSGLPSDRFFAERPEGSVSTLKIQRTQQEDSAVYLCASSLRLGQGLYGYTFGSGTRLTVV.

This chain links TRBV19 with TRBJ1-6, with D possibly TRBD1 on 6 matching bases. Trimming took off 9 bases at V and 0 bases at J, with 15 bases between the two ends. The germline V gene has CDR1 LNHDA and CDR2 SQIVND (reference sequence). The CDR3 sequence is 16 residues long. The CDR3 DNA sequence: TGTGCCAGCCGCCCGGACAGCCTCTCCTATAATTCACCCCTCCACTTT. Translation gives CASRPDSLSYNSPLHF.

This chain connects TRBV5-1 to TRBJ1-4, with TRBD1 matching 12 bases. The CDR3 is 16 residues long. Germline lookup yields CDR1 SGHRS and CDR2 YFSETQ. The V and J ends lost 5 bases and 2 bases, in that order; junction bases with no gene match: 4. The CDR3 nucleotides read TGCGCCAGCAGTGGGGGGACAGGGGGCACTAATGAAAAACTGTTTTTT. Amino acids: CASSGGTGGTNEKLFF. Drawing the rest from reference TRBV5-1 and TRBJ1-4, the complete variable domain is KAGVTQTPRYLIKTRGQQVTLSCSPISGHRSVSWYQQTPGQGLQFLFEYFSETQRNKGNFPGRFSGRQFSNSRSEMNVSTLELGDSALYLCASSGGTGGTNEKLFFGSGTQLSVL.

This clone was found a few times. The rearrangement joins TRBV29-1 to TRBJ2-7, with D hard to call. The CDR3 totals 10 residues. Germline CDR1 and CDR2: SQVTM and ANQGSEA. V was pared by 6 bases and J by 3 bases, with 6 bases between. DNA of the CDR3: TGCAGCGTCCTAGACTACGAGCAGTACTTC. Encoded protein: CSVLDYEQYF.

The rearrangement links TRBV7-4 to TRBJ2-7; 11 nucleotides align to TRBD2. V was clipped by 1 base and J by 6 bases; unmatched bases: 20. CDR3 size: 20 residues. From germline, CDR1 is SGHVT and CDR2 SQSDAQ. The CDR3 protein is CASSLGVLAGALQFEGEQYF. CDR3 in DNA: TGTGCCAGCAGCTTAGGAGTACTAGCGGGAGCTTTGCAGTTCGAAGGCGAGCAGTACTTC.

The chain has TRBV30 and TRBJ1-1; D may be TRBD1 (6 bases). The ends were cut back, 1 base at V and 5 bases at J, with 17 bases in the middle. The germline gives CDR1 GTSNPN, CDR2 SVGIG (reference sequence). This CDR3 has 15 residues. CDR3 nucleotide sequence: TGTGCCTGGAGTGAAGCCCGGACAGCGGGAACTGAAGCTTTCTTT. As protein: CAWSEARTAGTEAFF.

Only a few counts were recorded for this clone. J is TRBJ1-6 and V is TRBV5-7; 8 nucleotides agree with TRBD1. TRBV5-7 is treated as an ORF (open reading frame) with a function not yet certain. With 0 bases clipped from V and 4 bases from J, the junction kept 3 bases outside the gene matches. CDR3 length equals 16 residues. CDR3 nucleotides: TGTGCCAGCAGCTTGGTCAGGGGGCCATATAATTCACCCCTCCACTTT. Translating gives CASSLVRGPYNSPLHF.

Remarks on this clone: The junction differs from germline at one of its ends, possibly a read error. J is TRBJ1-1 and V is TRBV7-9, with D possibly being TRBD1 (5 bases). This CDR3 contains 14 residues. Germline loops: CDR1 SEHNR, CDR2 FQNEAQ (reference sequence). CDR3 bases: TGTTCCAGCAGCTGGGCGGGGGGGAACACTGAAGCTTTCTTT. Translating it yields CSSSWAGGNTEAFF.

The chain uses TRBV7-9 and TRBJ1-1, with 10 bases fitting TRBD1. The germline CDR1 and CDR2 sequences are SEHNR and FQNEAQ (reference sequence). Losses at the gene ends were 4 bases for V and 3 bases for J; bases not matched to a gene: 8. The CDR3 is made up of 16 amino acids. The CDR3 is CASSSYWTGGDTEAFF. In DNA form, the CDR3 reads TGTGCCAGCAGCTCCTACTGGACAGGGGGAGACACTGAAGCTTTCTTT.

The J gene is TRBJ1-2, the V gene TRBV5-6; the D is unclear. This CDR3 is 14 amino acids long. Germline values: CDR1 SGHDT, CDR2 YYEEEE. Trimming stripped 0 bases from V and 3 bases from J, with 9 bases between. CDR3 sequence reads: CASSLAEAYYGYTF. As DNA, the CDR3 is TGTGCCAGCAGCTTGGCTGAGGCGTACTATGGCTACACCTTC.

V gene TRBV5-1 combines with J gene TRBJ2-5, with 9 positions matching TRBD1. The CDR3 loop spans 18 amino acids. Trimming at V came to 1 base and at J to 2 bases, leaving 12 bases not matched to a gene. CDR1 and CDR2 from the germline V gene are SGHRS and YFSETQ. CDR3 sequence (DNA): TGCGCCAGCAGCTTGCGGGGACCGGGACAGGGCCCTCAAGAGACCCAGTACTTC. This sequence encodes CASSLRGPGQGPQETQYF.

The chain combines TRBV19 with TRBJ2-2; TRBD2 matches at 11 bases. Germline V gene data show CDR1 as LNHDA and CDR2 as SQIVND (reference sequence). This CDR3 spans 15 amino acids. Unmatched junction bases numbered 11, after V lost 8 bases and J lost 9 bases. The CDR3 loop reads CASLAGGDHRRELFF. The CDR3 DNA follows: TGTGCCAGTTTAGCGGGAGGGGATCACCGGAGGGAGCTGTTTTTT.

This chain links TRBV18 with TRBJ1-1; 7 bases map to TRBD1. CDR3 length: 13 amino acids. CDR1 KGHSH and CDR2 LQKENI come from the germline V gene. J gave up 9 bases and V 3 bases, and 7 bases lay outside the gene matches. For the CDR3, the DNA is TGTGCCAGCTCACCCGGGACAGTTTATAAAGCTTTCTTT. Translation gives CASSPGTVYKAFF.

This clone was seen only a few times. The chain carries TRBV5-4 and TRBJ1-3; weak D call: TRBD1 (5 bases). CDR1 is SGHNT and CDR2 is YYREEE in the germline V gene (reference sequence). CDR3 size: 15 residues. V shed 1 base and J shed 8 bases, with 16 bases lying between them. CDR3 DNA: TGTGCCAGCAGCTTGAAGGGACGGGAGGAGCACACCATATATTTT. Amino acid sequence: CASSLKGREEHTIYF. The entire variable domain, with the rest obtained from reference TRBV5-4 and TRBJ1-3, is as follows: ETGVTQSPTHLIKTRGQQVTLRCSSQSGHNTVSWYQQALGQGPQFIFQYYREEENGRGNFPPRFSGLQFPNYSSELNVNALELDDSALYLCASSLKGREEHTIYFGEGSWLTVV.